These 6 T cell receptor beta chains were all obtained from the same sample, sequenced in a study of cytomegalovirus exposure and HLA in healthy donors. 60 Vbeta and 13 Jbeta primers were used in PCR. Method: immunoSEQ multiplex PCR; TCRdb's copy keeps in-frame clones and lacks some. The repertoire holds 150,000 to 200,000 clones, 65% to 85% seen once, with roughly 0.098% in the top ten. The sequenced material came from PBMCs. All receptors come from a boy aged 2 to 10 in good health and CMV-seronegative.

The chain combines TRBV6-6 with TRBJ1-4; TRBD1 aligns across 8 bases. Germline lookup yields CDR1 MNHNY and CDR2 SVGAGI (reference sequence). The V segment lost 3 bases and the J segment 6 bases; nucleotides outside the gene matches: 6. The CDR3 spans 15 residues. CDR3 in DNA: TGTGCCAGCAGTTATCGGCAGGGGGCCGATGAAAAACTGTTTTTT. Amino acids: CASSYRQGADEKLFF.

The chain carries TRBV6-5 and TRBJ1-5; 7 bases are shared with TRBD1. The CDR3 consists of 15 residues. CDR1 is MNHEY, CDR2 SVGAGI, per germline. Unmatched junction bases numbered 6, after V lost 5 bases and J lost 2 bases. The CDR3 DNA reads as TGTGCCAGCAGTCAAGGGGGCTTTGGCAATCAGCCCCAGCATTTT. Its protein product is CASSQGGFGNQPQHF.

The chain uses TRBV6-5 and TRBJ2-7; the match to TRBD1 covers 9 bases. V trimming: 2 bases; J trimming: 2 bases; junction bases outside the gene matches: 4. This CDR3 has 15 residues. Looked up from germline, CDR1 is MNHEY and CDR2 is SVGAGI. CDR3 region: CASSYTDRGAYEQYF. The CDR3 coding sequence is TGTGCCAGCAGTTACACCGACAGGGGGGCCTACGAGCAGTACTTC.

The rearrangement uses TRBV4-3 and TRBJ2-1; 9 bases agree with TRBD2. The J segment lost 2 bases and the V segment lost 1 base, leaving 3 bases of the junction unmatched. The CDR3 is made up of 16 amino acids. CDR1 is LGHNA and CDR2 is YSLEER in the germline V gene. This CDR3 reads CASSQGGGATYNEQFF. DNA for the CDR3: TGCGCCAGCAGCCAAGGCGGGGGGGCCACCTACAATGAGCAGTTCTTC.

The chain employs TRBV7-2 and TRBJ1-1, with no clear D. The V gene lost 3 bases and the J gene lost 1 base, with 6 bases spanning the gap. Per germline, CDR1 SGHTA and CDR2 FQGNSA. This CDR3 is built from 13 residues. In nucleotides, the CDR3 is TGTGCCAGCAGCTTTGCGAGGAACACTGAAGCTTTCTTT. Protein: CASSFARNTEAFF. Full variable domain (rest looked up from reference TRBV7-2 and TRBJ1-1): GAGVSQSPSNKVTEKGKDVELRCDPISGHTALYWYRQSLGQGLEFLIYFQGNSAPDKSGLPSDRFSAERTGGSVSTLTIQRTQQEDSAVYLCASSFARNTEAFFGQGTRLTVV.

CDR3 amino acids: CASSNRDPSYEQYF. The DNA of the CDR3 is TGCGCCAGCAGCAACAGGGACCCATCCTACGAGCAGTACTTC. The chain is built from TRBV5-1 and TRBJ2-7, with D maybe TRBD1 (6 bases). The CDR3 length is 14 residues. Germline CDR1 is SGHRS and CDR2 is YFSETQ. V lost 4 bases to trimming and J lost 1 base, with 12 bases between them. Together with reference TRBV5-1 and TRBJ2-7, the CDR3 gives the full variable domain: KAGVTQTPRYLIKTRGQQVTLSCSPISGHRSVSWYQQTPGQGLQFLFEYFSETQRNKGNFPGRFSGRQFSNSRSEMNVSTLELGDSALYLCASSNRDPSYEQYFGPGTRLTVT.